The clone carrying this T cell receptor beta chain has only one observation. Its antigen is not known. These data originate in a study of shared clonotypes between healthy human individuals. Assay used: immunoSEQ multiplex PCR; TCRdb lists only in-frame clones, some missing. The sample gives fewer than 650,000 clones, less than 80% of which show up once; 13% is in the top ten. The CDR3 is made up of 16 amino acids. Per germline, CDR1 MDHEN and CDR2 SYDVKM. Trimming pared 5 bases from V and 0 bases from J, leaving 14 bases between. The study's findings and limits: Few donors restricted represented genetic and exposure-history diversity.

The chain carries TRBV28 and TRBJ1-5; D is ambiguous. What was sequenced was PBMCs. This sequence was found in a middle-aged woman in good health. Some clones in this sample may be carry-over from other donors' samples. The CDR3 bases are TGTGCCAGCAGTCCGTCGGCACGGAATAGCAATCAGCCCCAGCATTTT. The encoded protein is CASSPSARNSNQPQHF.